This entry is about one TCR beta chain. This sample was included in a study of control samples from healthy donors and cancer patients. This table comes from immunoSEQ multiplex PCR, and its TCRdb copy is limited to in-frame clones, with some not included. The sample carries 65,000 to 95,000 clones, about 89% recorded once. This CDR3 spans 13 amino acids. The V gene's germline CDR1 is LNHDA and CDR2 SQIVND (reference sequence). V lost 6 bases, J lost 4 bases, and 12 bases lay in between. This clonotype was obtained from a man aged 50 or older in good health. Material: blood. V gene TRBV19 combines with J gene TRBJ1-2; D possibly corresponds to TRBD1 (6 bases). The DNA for the CDR3 is TGTGCCAGTAGAACCACAGGGATCTATGGCTACACCTTC. Protein product: CASRTTGIYGYTF.